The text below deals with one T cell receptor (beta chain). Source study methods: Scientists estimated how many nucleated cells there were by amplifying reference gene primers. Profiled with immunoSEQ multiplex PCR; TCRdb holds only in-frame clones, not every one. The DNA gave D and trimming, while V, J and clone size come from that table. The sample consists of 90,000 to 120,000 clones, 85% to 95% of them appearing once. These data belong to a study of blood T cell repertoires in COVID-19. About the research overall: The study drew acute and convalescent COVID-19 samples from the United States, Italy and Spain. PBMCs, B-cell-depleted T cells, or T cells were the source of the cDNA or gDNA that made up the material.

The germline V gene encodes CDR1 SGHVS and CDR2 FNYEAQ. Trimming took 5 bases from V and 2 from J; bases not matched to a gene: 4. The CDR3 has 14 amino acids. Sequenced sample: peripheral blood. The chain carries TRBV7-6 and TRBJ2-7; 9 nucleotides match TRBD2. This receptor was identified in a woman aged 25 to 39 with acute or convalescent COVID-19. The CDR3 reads CASSKSGRTYEQYF. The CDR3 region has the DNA TGTGCCAGCAGCAAAAGCGGGAGGACCTACGAGCAGTACTTC.